This is a list of T cell receptor beta chains from one sample in a study of blood T cell repertoires in COVID-19. Produced via immunoSEQ multiplex PCR; TCRdb's table is partial and in-frame only. This table holds 64,000 or so clones, 82% found once. Sequenced: peripheral blood. These receptors were taken from a human donor in a cohort sampled during active COVID-19. CDR3s include the opening cysteine and the closing phenylalanine or tryptophan. Fields, in order: J gene, D gene, V gene, clone size, CDR3 DNA, CDR3 protein. The D gene is left open where the match is weak. Where a row states a size, it is once, few, many or the class of an expanded clone; other rows omit it.

j_gene: TRBJ2-5; d_gene: TRBD2; v_gene: TRBV6-6; abundance: .; CDR3nt: TGTGCCAGCAGTGGGACTAGCGGGGGACAAGAGACCCAGTACTTC; CDR3aa: CASSGTSGGQETQYF
j_gene: TRBJ2-5; d_gene: .; v_gene: TRBV7-6; abundance: .; CDR3nt: TGTGCCAGCAGCTTACTCAACGCGCACGGGGGAGAGACCCAGTACTTC; CDR3aa: CASSLLNAHGGETQYF
j_gene: TRBJ2-7; d_gene: TRBD1; v_gene: TRBV10-2; abundance: .; CDR3nt: TGCGCCAGCACATACAAGGGGACAGGGGCCTACGAGCAGTACTTC; CDR3aa: CASTYKGTGAYEQYF
j_gene: TRBJ1-4; d_gene: .; v_gene: TRBV14; abundance: once; CDR3nt: TGTGCCAGCAGCCGTGGGGGCCTGGTCGAAAAACTGTTTTTT; CDR3aa: CASSRGGLVEKLFF
j_gene: TRBJ2-1; d_gene: .; v_gene: TRBV2; abundance: .; CDR3nt: TGTGCCAGCAGTAGGACAGTCGGCTCCTACAATGAGCAGTTCTTC; CDR3aa: CASSRTVGSYNEQFF
j_gene: TRBJ2-5; d_gene: TRBD2; v_gene: TRBV5-1; abundance: .; CDR3nt: TGCGCCAGCAGCTTGGCTAGCGGGGGCGGGGAGACCCAGTACTTC; CDR3aa: CASSLASGGGETQYF
j_gene: TRBJ1-5; d_gene: .; v_gene: TRBV2; abundance: .; CDR3nt: TGTGCCAGCAGTGGTGAGTCCAGGGCGCGGCCCCAGCATTTT; CDR3aa: CASSGESRARPQHF
j_gene: TRBJ1-1; d_gene: .; v_gene: TRBV19; abundance: .; CDR3nt: TGTGCCAGTAGTATAGATGCCGGGACACAAAACACTGAAGCTTTCTTT; CDR3aa: CASSIDAGTQNTEAFF
j_gene: TRBJ2-1; d_gene: TRBD2; v_gene: TRBV19; abundance: .; CDR3nt: TGTGCCAGTAGCGTTAGCGGGGGGTACAATGAGCAGTTCTTC; CDR3aa: CASSVSGGYNEQFF
j_gene: TRBJ2-1; d_gene: .; v_gene: TRBV2; abundance: .; CDR3nt: TGTGCCAGCAGTGACGCGGGGGCCCCGTTTAATGAGCAGTTCTTC; CDR3aa: CASSDAGAPFNEQFF
j_gene: TRBJ2-2; d_gene: TRBD2; v_gene: TRBV7-7; abundance: .; CDR3nt: TGTGCCAGCAGCTCGATCCTGGGGGGGGGTACCCCCTCGTTCACCGGGGAGCTGTTTTTT; CDR3aa: CASSSILGGGTPSFTGELFF
j_gene: TRBJ1-5; d_gene: .; v_gene: TRBV27; abundance: .; CDR3nt: TGTGCCAGCAGCAATAGCAATCAGCCCCAGCATTTT; CDR3aa: CASSNSNQPQHF
j_gene: TRBJ2-7; d_gene: .; v_gene: TRBV12-5; abundance: .; CDR3nt: TGTGCTAGTGGTTTGGGACAGCACTACGAGCAGTACTTC; CDR3aa: CASGLGQHYEQYF
j_gene: TRBJ2-2; d_gene: .; v_gene: TRBV27; abundance: .; CDR3nt: TGTGCCAGCAGTTCCGGGACAACGAACACCGGGGAGCTGTTTTTT; CDR3aa: CASSSGTTNTGELFF
j_gene: TRBJ1-2; d_gene: .; v_gene: TRBV5-6; abundance: .; CDR3nt: TGTGCCAGCAGCGGCACAGGGTATGGCTACACCTTC; CDR3aa: CASSGTGYGYTF
j_gene: TRBJ2-1; d_gene: .; v_gene: TRBV3-1/TRBV3-2; abundance: .; CDR3nt: TGTGCCAGCAGCCAAGCAGGGGGCGGGGGTGGAAATGAGCAGTTCTTC; CDR3aa: CASSQAGGGGGNEQFF
j_gene: TRBJ1-5; d_gene: .; v_gene: TRBV7-2; abundance: .; CDR3nt: TGTGCCAGCAGCCGCCCTTACAGGGAAAAGTATCAGCCCCAGCATTTT; CDR3aa: CASSRPYREKYQPQHF
j_gene: TRBJ2-1; d_gene: .; v_gene: TRBV28; abundance: .; CDR3nt: TGTGCCAGCAGTTTGGACGGGAGAATCTACAATGAGCAGTTCTTC; CDR3aa: CASSLDGRIYNEQFF
j_gene: TRBJ1-3; d_gene: TRBD1; v_gene: TRBV14; abundance: .; CDR3nt: TGTGCCAGCAGCCCCCGGACAGGAACGGCCTCTGGAAACACCATATATTTT; CDR3aa: CASSPRTGTASGNTIYF
j_gene: TRBJ1-1; d_gene: .; v_gene: TRBV4-1; abundance: .; CDR3nt: TGCGCCAGCAGTCGGGAGTTCATGAACACTGAAGCTTTCTTT; CDR3aa: CASSREFMNTEAFF
j_gene: TRBJ1-5; d_gene: .; v_gene: TRBV7-2; abundance: .; CDR3nt: TGTGCCAGCAGCCCCCGGACAAGCCGCAATCAGCCCCAGCATTTT; CDR3aa: CASSPRTSRNQPQHF
j_gene: TRBJ1-3; d_gene: .; v_gene: TRBV20-1; abundance: .; CDR3nt: TGCAGTGCTAGTTCAGGTTACTCTGGAAACACCATATATTTT; CDR3aa: CSASSGYSGNTIYF
j_gene: TRBJ2-1; d_gene: TRBD2; v_gene: TRBV3-1/TRBV3-2; abundance: .; CDR3nt: TGTGCCAGCAGCCGAAGCGGGGGGGCCCCCTACAATGAGCAGTTCTTC; CDR3aa: CASSRSGGAPYNEQFF
j_gene: TRBJ2-1; d_gene: TRBD2; v_gene: TRBV3-1/TRBV3-2; abundance: medium-sized; CDR3nt: TGTGCCAGCAGCCAAGCCCGGTGGCTAGCGGGGGGGCTTAGCCATGAGCAGTTCTTC; CDR3aa: CASSQARWLAGGLSHEQFF
j_gene: TRBJ1-6; d_gene: .; v_gene: TRBV7-8; abundance: .; CDR3nt: TGTGCCAGCAGCCATATCGCGGGGACGAAGAATTCACCCCTCCACTTT; CDR3aa: CASSHIAGTKNSPLHF
j_gene: TRBJ2-2; d_gene: TRBD2; v_gene: TRBV11-1; abundance: .; CDR3nt: TGTGCCAGCAGCCAGCGGGGGAAGGACACCGGGGAGCTGTTTTTT; CDR3aa: CASSQRGKDTGELFF
j_gene: TRBJ1-6; d_gene: .; v_gene: TRBV19; abundance: few; CDR3nt: TGTGCCAGTAGTATTTCGGGGGATTCACCCCTCCACTTT; CDR3aa: CASSISGDSPLHF
j_gene: TRBJ2-2; d_gene: .; v_gene: TRBV6-5; abundance: .; CDR3nt: TGTGCCAGCAGCTGGACAGTGTCGGCCGGGGAGCTGTTTTTT; CDR3aa: CASSWTVSAGELFF
j_gene: TRBJ2-5; d_gene: .; v_gene: TRBV5-1; abundance: few; CDR3nt: TGCGCCAGCAGCTTGGGGGGGGAGGAGACCCAGTACTTC; CDR3aa: CASSLGGEETQYF
j_gene: TRBJ2-4; d_gene: .; v_gene: TRBV3-1/TRBV3-2; abundance: .; CDR3nt: TGTGCCAGCAGCCTCAGTGGAGGGCGGGCCAAAAACATTCAGTACTTC; CDR3aa: CASSLSGGRAKNIQYF
j_gene: TRBJ1-6; d_gene: TRBD1; v_gene: TRBV2; abundance: .; CDR3nt: TGTGCCAGCTCCGGGACAGGGGATTCACCCCTCCACTTT; CDR3aa: CASSGTGDSPLHF
j_gene: TRBJ2-2; d_gene: TRBD2; v_gene: TRBV2; abundance: .; CDR3nt: TGTGCCAGCAGTGATCGGGGGGCGAACACCGGGGAGCTGTTTTTT; CDR3aa: CASSDRGANTGELFF
j_gene: TRBJ1-4; d_gene: .; v_gene: TRBV19; abundance: .; CDR3nt: TGTGCCAGTAGGGGGCTAGGGAATGAAAAACTGTTTTTT; CDR3aa: CASRGLGNEKLFF
j_gene: TRBJ1-5; d_gene: .; v_gene: TRBV5-6; abundance: .; CDR3nt: TGTGCCAGCAGCTTGGCCGGGGGGTCCCAGCCCCAGCATTTT; CDR3aa: CASSLAGGSQPQHF
j_gene: TRBJ2-3; d_gene: TRBD1; v_gene: TRBV19; abundance: .; CDR3nt: TGTGCCAGTAGGTCTACAGGGGTAACCCTAGTCGGGCAGTATTTT; CDR3aa: CASRSTGVTLVGQYF
j_gene: TRBJ2-3; d_gene: TRBD2; v_gene: TRBV10-1; abundance: .; CDR3nt: TGCGCCAGCAGTCTAGCGGGGGTTTTTCCAGATACGCAGTATTTT; CDR3aa: CASSLAGVFPDTQYF
j_gene: TRBJ1-2; d_gene: .; v_gene: TRBV29-1; abundance: .; CDR3nt: TGCAGCGTTGCCCTACTTGGGACTCTGGGCTACACCTTC; CDR3aa: CSVALLGTLGYTF
j_gene: TRBJ1-1; d_gene: .; v_gene: TRBV2; abundance: .; CDR3nt: TGTGCCAGCAGTCCCCCCGGGACACCGAACACTGAAGCTTTCTTT; CDR3aa: CASSPPGTPNTEAFF
j_gene: TRBJ2-2; d_gene: .; v_gene: TRBV9; abundance: .; CDR3nt: TGTGCCAGCAGCGCGAGAACGCCTAACACCGGGGAGCTGTTTTTT; CDR3aa: CASSARTPNTGELFF
j_gene: TRBJ1-2; d_gene: TRBD1; v_gene: TRBV28; abundance: .; CDR3nt: TGTGCCAGCAGTTTCCAGGGCCCCGCGACCATTGGGACAGTCTATGGCTACACCTTC; CDR3aa: CASSFQGPATIGTVYGYTF
j_gene: TRBJ2-1; d_gene: .; v_gene: TRBV24-1; abundance: .; CDR3nt: TGTGCCACCAGTGACGGGACAAAAAATGAGCAGTTCTTC; CDR3aa: CATSDGTKNEQFF
j_gene: TRBJ1-4; d_gene: TRBD1; v_gene: TRBV5-1; abundance: .; CDR3nt: TGCGCCAGCAGGATCGGGACAGACGAAAAACTGTTTTTT; CDR3aa: CASRIGTDEKLFF
j_gene: TRBJ2-7; d_gene: .; v_gene: TRBV6-5; abundance: .; CDR3nt: TGTGCCAGCAGTTACGTGGTCGGCTCCTACGAGCAGTACTTC; CDR3aa: CASSYVVGSYEQYF
j_gene: TRBJ2-2; d_gene: .; v_gene: TRBV5-4; abundance: .; CDR3nt: TGTGCCAGCAGCCCGACGAGGGTCGGGAACACCGGGGAGCTGTTTTTT; CDR3aa: CASSPTRVGNTGELFF
j_gene: TRBJ2-2; d_gene: TRBD1; v_gene: TRBV24-1; abundance: once; CDR3nt: TGTGCCACCAGTGATGCGGGACAGGGTCCCGGGGAGCTGTTTTTT; CDR3aa: CATSDAGQGPGELFF
j_gene: TRBJ1-5; d_gene: .; v_gene: TRBV18; abundance: .; CDR3nt: TGTGCCAGCTCACCCGGGACAAATTATAGCAATCAGCCCCAGCATTTT; CDR3aa: CASSPGTNYSNQPQHF
j_gene: TRBJ1-6; d_gene: .; v_gene: TRBV3-1/TRBV3-2; abundance: .; CDR3nt: TGTGCCAGCAGCCAAAACCAACAGGGTTATAATTCACCCCTCCACTTT; CDR3aa: CASSQNQQGYNSPLHF
j_gene: TRBJ2-3; d_gene: .; v_gene: TRBV5-6; abundance: .; CDR3nt: TGTGCCAGCAGCGACTACACAGATACGCAGTATTTT; CDR3aa: CASSDYTDTQYF
j_gene: TRBJ2-2; d_gene: TRBD1; v_gene: TRBV7-6; abundance: .; CDR3nt: TGTGCCAGCAGCCCCCAAACCCGACAGGGTATAGGCGGGGAGCTGTTTTTT; CDR3aa: CASSPQTRQGIGGELFF
j_gene: TRBJ2-5; d_gene: .; v_gene: TRBV5-5; abundance: .; CDR3nt: TGTGCCAGCAGCTTATTTCAGGAGGTAGCGCAGACCCAGTACTTC; CDR3aa: CASSLFQEVAQTQYF
j_gene: TRBJ2-5; d_gene: .; v_gene: TRBV28; abundance: .; CDR3nt: TGTGCCAGCAGTTTAAGGTCTGGAGAAGAGACCCAGTACTTC; CDR3aa: CASSLRSGEETQYF
j_gene: TRBJ2-1; d_gene: TRBD2; v_gene: TRBV10-1; abundance: .; CDR3nt: TGCGCCAGCAGTCCCGGGGGGACTTTTTACAATGAGCAGTTCTTC; CDR3aa: CASSPGGTFYNEQFF
j_gene: TRBJ2-1; d_gene: TRBD2; v_gene: TRBV29-1; abundance: .; CDR3nt: TGCAGCGTTGAGGAGACTAGCGGAGTCTCCTACAATGAGCAGTTCTTC; CDR3aa: CSVEETSGVSYNEQFF
j_gene: TRBJ1-1; d_gene: .; v_gene: TRBV30; abundance: .; CDR3nt: TGTGCCTGGAGTCCCGGAGAGGGCACTGAAGCTTTCTTT; CDR3aa: CAWSPGEGTEAFF
j_gene: TRBJ1-1; d_gene: .; v_gene: TRBV4-1; abundance: .; CDR3nt: TGCGCCAGCAGCCAAGGTATAGCCGACAGCACTGAAGCTTTCTTT; CDR3aa: CASSQGIADSTEAFF
j_gene: TRBJ2-2; d_gene: .; v_gene: TRBV11-3; abundance: once; CDR3nt: TGTGCCAGCAGCTTATCAGGGGTGCCCGGGGAGCTGTTTTTT; CDR3aa: CASSLSGVPGELFF
j_gene: TRBJ1-2; d_gene: TRBD1; v_gene: TRBV6-5; abundance: once; CDR3nt: TGTGCCAGCAGGACGGGACAGGGCTATGGCTACACCTTC; CDR3aa: CASRTGQGYGYTF
j_gene: TRBJ2-1; d_gene: TRBD2; v_gene: TRBV12-5; abundance: .; CDR3nt: TGTGCTAGTGGGCCGGGACTAGCGGGGGTCAATGAGCAGTTCTTC; CDR3aa: CASGPGLAGVNEQFF
j_gene: TRBJ1-1; d_gene: .; v_gene: TRBV6-6; abundance: .; CDR3nt: TGTGCCAGCACGCCCCTCGGTTTTACTGAAGCTTTCTTT; CDR3aa: CASTPLGFTEAFF
j_gene: TRBJ2-3; d_gene: TRBD2; v_gene: TRBV10-3; abundance: .; CDR3nt: TGTGCCATCAGTGAAGGTTCTAGCGGGGGGGGAGATACGCAGTATTTT; CDR3aa: CAISEGSSGGGDTQYF